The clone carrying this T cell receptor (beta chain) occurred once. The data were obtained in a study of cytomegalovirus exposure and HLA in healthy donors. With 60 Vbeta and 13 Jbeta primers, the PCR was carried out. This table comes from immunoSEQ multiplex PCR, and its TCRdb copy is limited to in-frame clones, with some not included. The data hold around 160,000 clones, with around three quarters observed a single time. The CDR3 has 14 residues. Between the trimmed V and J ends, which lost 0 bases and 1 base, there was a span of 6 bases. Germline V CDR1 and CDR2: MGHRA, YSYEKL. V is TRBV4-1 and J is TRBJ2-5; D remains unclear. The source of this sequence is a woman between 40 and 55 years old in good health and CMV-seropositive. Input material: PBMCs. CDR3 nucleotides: TGCGCCAGCAGCCAAGATAGTTCCCAAGAGACCCAGTACTTC. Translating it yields CASSQDSSQETQYF.